Sequencing of this TCR beta chain was carried out in a study of beta chain features in type 1 diabetes (dated by TCRdb to 2016 to 2019). In terms of the full investigation: Patients and healthy donors did not differ in mean age, gender distribution, total cell number or subset yield. A total of roughly 99 million sorted cells were examined across all samples, and the number of cells per subset was strongly correlated with RNA yield. The study compared the TCRB repertoires of sorted circulating CD4+ T cell subsets in recently diagnosed type 1 diabetes patients with those in matched healthy donors. Regulatory and stem cell-like memory subsets were obtained from only 8 patients and roughly eight healthy donors, while naive and central memory subsets were obtained from all 28 donors. Findings and caveats that apply to the study as a whole: Type 1 diabetes patients showed a moderate but significant shortening of TCRB CDR3 length in all four CD4+ subsets. At VDJ recombination sites, type 1 diabetes patients had fewer insertions and more deleted nucleotides, which implies abnormalities in thymic rearrangement. Only small numbers of individuals were included in the HLA sub-analyses, which left unresolved whether HLA type had any influence on TCRB rearrangement. Shorter templates might be favored by PCR, yet because patient and control samples were amplified and corrected together, any such skew would affect both groups equally. Because cDNA was sequenced instead of genomic DNA, highly expressing activated cells could be over-represented, though the groups showed no difference in activation or CD3 levels. Naive, central memory and regulatory TCRB repertoires appeared more similar among patients than among healthy donors.

This clone was seen a few times. Its recognized antigen is unknown. No per-base quality is available; no much larger clone lies one base away. All of the isolated RNA was reverse transcribed with the High Capacity cDNA Reverse Transcription Kit, so expressed TCRB transcripts were sequenced. Deep immunoSEQ sequencing was performed on naive, central memory and regulatory T cell samples, with an average of roughly 3.3 million total reads per sample. Sorted cells were lysed in RLT buffer and RNA was extracted with DNase-treated RNeasy Micro or Mini kits, depending on cell number. Each cell subset was processed separately to prevent cross-contamination, with patient and healthy donor samples processed together. The immunoSEQ multiplex PCR was used to amplify TCRB sequences from cDNA, generating 87-bp fragments that spanned the CDR3 region. Amplicons were sequenced on the Illumina HiSeq platform. Regarding the original processing steps: PCR bias was corrected computationally using synthetic template baselines, and reads within Hamming distance 2 were collapsed, with unmergeable singletons discarded. Reads were aligned against IMGT to assign V, D and J genes, CDR3 length and insertions or deletions at six rearrangement sites. Within each subset, clonotype counts were normalized to sorted cell number, after which true diversity and Gini coefficients were computed with the tcR R package. Repertoire sharing was quantified using the overlap coefficient calculated on TCRB nucleotide sequences. The clones in this table, taken by TCRdb from immuneACCESS, are in-frame only. Not every clone is retained; where verified, under half of the shortfall comes from an unresolved V gene, and the cause of the rest is unknown. That table supplies the V and J calls and clone size; D and trimming were determined from the DNA. This sample lists 120,000 or so clones; about 18% were detected once. The ten largest account for around 2.7% of the sample.

Taken from the germline V gene (reference sequence), the CDR1 and CDR2 loops are SEHNR and FQNEAQ. The CDR3 numbers 17 residues from cysteine through phenylalanine. The retained sequence is limited to the CDR3, 51 bases, with the frame set at the first base. V lost 5 bases and J lost 5 bases, and the count of bases not matched to a germline gene is 15. A single peripheral blood draw of about 116 mL on average was collected from each donor into heparinised tubes. Using a panel that included CD45RO, CCR7, CD25, CD127, CD95 and CD27, naive, central memory, regulatory and stem cell-like memory CD4+ T cells were sorted on a BD FACSAria II. Every sorted population had a purity above 98%. PBMCs were isolated immediately by Lymphoprep density gradient centrifugation and stained directly without culture. So that batch effects would be minimized, each experiment stained and sorted samples in pairs, pairing one healthy donor with one patient.

The origin of this receptor is a man between 18 and 35 years old with type 1 diabetes. The V and J segments used are TRBV7-9 and TRBJ1-2; TRBD1 aligns with 9 central bases. Source material: central memory CD4+ T cells from blood. In nucleotide form, the sequence is TGTGCCAGCAGCCCTATCCGGGACAGGGCCGCTTGGTATGGCTACACCTTC. Its protein product is CASSPIRDRAAWYGYTF.